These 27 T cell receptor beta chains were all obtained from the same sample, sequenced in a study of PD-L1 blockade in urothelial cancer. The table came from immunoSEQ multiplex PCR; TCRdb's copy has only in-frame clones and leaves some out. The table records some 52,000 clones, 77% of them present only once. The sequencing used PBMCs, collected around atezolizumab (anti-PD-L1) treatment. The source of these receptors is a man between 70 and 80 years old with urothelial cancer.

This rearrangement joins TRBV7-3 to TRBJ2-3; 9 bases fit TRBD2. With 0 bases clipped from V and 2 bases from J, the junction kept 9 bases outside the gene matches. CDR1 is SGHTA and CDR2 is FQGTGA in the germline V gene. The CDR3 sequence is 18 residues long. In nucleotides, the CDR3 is TGTGCCAGCAGCTTAACGCCGGTCCGCGGGAGGGCCACAGATACGCAGTATTTT. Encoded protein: CASSLTPVRGRATDTQYF.

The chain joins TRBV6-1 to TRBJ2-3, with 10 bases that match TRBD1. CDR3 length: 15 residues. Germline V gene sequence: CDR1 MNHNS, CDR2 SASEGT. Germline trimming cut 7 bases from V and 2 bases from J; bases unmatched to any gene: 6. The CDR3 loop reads CASIGQGGHTDTQYF. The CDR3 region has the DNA TGTGCCAGCATTGGACAGGGGGGGCACACAGATACGCAGTATTTT.

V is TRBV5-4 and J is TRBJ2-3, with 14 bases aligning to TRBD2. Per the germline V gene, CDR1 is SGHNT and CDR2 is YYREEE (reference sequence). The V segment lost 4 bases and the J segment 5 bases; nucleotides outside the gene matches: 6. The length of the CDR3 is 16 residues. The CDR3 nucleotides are TGTGCCAGCAGCGCCGGACTAGCGGGGGGAGGAGATACGCAGTATTTT. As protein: CASSAGLAGGGDTQYF.

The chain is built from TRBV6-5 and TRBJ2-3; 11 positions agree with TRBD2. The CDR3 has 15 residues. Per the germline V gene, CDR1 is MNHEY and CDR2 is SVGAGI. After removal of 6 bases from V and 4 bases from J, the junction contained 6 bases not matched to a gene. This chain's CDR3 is CASRISGRVADTQYF. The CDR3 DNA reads TGTGCCAGCAGGATTAGCGGGAGGGTTGCAGATACGCAGTATTTT.

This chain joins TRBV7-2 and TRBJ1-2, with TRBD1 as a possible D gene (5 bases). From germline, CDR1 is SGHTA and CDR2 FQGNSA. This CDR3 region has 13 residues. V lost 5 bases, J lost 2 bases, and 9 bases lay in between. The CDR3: CASSPDRNYGYTF. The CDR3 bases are TGTGCCAGCAGCCCTGACAGAAACTATGGCTACACCTTC.

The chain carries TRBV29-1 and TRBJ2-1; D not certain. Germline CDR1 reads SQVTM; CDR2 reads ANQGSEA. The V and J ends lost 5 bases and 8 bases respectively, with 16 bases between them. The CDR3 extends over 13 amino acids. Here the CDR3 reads CSVPPTNGYEQFF. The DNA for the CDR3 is TGCAGCGTTCCCCCCACAAATGGCTATGAGCAGTTCTTC.

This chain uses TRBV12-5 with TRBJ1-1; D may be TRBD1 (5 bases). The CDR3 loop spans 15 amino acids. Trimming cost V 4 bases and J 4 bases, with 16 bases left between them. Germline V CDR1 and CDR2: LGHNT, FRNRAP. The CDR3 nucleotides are TGTGCTAGTGGTTCGGGACTCACTTGGGGCACTGAAGCTTTCTTT. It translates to CASGSGLTWGTEAFF. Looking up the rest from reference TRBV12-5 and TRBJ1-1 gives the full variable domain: DARVTQTPRHKVTEMGQEVTMRCQPILGHNTVFWYRQTMMQGLELLAYFRNRAPLDDSGMPKDRFSAEMPDATLATLKIQPSEPRDSAVYFCASGSGLTWGTEAFFGQGTRLTVV.

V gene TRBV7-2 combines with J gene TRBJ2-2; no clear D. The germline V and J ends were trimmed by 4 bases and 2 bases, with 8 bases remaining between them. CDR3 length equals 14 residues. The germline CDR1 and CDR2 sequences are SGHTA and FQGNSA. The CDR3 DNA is TGTGCCAGCAGCTCGAACATTAACACCGGGGAGCTGTTTTTT. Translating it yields CASSSNINTGELFF. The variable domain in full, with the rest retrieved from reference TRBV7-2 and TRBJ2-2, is GAGVSQSPSNKVTEKGKDVELRCDPISGHTALYWYRQSLGQGLEFLIYFQGNSAPDKSGLPSDRFSAERTGGSVSTLTIQRTQQEDSAVYLCASSSNINTGELFFGEGSRLTVL.

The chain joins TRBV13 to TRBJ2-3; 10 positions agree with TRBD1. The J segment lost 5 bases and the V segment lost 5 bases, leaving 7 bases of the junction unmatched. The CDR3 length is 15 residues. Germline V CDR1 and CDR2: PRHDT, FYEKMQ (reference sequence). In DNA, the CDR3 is TGTGCCAGCAGCAGGGGACAGGGGACAATAGATACGCAGTATTTT. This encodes CASSRGQGTIDTQYF.

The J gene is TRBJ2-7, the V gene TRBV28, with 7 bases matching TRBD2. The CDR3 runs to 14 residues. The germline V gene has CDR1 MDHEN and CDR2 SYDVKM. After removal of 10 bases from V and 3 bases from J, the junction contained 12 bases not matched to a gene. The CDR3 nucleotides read TGTGCCACCACCCCACAAGCGGGACTCTACGAGCAGTACTTC. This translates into CATTPQAGLYEQYF. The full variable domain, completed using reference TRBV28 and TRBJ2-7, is DVKVTQSSRYLVKRTGEKVFLECVQDMDHENMFWYRQDPGLGLRLIYFSYDVKMKEKGDIPEGYSVSREKKERFSLILESASTNQTSMYLCATTPQAGLYEQYFGPGTRLTVT.

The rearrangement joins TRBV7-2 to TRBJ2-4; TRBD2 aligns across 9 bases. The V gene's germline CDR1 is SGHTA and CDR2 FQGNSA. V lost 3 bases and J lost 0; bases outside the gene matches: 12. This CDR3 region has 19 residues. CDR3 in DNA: TGTGCCAGCAGCTTTACGAGCGGGGGGTCAGGACTAGCCAAAAACATTCAGTACTTC. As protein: CASSFTSGGSGLAKNIQYF.

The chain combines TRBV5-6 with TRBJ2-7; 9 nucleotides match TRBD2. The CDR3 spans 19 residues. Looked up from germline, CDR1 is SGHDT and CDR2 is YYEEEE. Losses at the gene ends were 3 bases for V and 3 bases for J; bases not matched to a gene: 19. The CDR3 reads CASSYPGDASASGVYEQYF. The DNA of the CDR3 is TGTGCCAGCAGCTACCCCGGGGACGCTTCAGCTAGCGGGGTCTACGAGCAGTACTTC.

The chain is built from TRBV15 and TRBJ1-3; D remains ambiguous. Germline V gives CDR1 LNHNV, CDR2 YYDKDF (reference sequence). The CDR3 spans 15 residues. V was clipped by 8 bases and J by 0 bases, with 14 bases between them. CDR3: CATDNEGRSGNTIYF. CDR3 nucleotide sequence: TGTGCCACCGATAACGAGGGCCGCTCTGGAAACACCATATATTTT.

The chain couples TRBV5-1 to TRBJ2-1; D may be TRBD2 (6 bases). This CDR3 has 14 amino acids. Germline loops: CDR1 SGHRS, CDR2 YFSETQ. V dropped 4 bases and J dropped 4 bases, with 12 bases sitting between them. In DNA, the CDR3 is TGCGCCAGCAGCGGGGGGTCTCATTACAATGAGCAGTTCTTC. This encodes CASSGGSHYNEQFF.

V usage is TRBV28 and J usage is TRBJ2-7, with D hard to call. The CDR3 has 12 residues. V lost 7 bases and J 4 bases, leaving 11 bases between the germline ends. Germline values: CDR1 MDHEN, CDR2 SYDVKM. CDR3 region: CASNSSPYEQYF. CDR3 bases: TGTGCCAGCAACTCGTCCCCTTACGAGCAGTACTTC.

The CDR3 loop is CASSSEYRGNEKLFF. CDR3 in DNA: TGCGCCAGCAGCTCCGAATATCGGGGGAACGAAAAACTGTTTTTT. The rearrangement joins TRBV5-1 to TRBJ1-4; tentatively, D is TRBD1 (5 bases). Looked up from germline, CDR1 is SGHRS and CDR2 is YFSETQ. The ends were cut back, 3 bases at V and 8 bases at J, with 17 bases in the middle. CDR3 size: 15 residues.

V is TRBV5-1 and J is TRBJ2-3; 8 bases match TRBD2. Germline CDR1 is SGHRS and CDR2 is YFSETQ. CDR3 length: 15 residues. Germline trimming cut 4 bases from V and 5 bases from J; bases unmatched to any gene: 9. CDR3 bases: TGCGCCAGCAGCAGTTACGGGGGGGCGGGAGATACGCAGTATTTT. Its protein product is CASSSYGGAGDTQYF.

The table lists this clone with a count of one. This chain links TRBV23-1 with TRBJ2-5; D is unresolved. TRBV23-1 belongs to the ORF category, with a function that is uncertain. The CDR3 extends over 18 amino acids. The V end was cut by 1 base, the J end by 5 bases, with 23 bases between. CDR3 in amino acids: CASSQYFRMVGYRETQYF. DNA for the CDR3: TGCGCCAGCAGTCAATATTTCAGGATGGTTGGTTACCGGGAGACCCAGTACTTC.

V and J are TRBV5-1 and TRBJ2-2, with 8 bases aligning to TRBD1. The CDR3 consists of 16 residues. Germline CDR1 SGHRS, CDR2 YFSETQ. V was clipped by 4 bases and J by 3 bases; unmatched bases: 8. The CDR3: CASSRTQGADTGELFF. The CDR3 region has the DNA TGCGCCAGCAGCCGCACTCAGGGGGCGGACACCGGGGAGCTGTTTTTT.

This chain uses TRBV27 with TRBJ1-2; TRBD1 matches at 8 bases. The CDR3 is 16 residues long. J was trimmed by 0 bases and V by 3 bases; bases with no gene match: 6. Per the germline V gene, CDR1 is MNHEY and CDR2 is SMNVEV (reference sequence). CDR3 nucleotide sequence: TGTGCCAGCAGTTTGATTGGGACAGGCCCTAACTATGGCTACACCTTC. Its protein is CASSLIGTGPNYGYTF.

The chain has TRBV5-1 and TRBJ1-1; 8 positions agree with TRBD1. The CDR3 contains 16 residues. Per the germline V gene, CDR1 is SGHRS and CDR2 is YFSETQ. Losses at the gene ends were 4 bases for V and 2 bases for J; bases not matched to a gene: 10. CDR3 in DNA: TGCGCCAGCAGCCCACAGGGGGGAGTGAGCAACACTGAAGCTTTCTTT. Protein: CASSPQGGVSNTEAFF.

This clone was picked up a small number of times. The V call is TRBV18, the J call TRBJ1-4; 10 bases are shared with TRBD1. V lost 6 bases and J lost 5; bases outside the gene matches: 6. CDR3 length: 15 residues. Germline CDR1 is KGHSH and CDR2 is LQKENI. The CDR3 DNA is TGTGCCAGCTCCAGTACGGGACAGGGGAATGAAAAACTGTTTTTT. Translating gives CASSSTGQGNEKLFF.

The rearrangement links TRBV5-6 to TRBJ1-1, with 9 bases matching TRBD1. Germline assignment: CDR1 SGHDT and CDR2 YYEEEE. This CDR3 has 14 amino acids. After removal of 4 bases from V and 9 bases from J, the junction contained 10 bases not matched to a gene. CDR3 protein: CASSPGQGLAKAFF. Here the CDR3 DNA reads TGTGCCAGCAGCCCGGGACAGGGATTGGCCAAAGCTTTCTTT.

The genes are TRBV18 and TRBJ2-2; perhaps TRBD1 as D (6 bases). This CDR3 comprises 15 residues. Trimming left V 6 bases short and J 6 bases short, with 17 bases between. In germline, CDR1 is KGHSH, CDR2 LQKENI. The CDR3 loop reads CASSPLNRVSGELFF. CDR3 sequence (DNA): TGTGCCAGCTCGCCGTTGAACAGGGTCTCCGGGGAGCTGTTTTTT.

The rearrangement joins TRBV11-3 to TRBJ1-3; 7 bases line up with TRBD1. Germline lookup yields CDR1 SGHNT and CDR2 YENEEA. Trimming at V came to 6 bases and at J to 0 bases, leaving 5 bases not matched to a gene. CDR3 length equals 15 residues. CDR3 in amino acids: CASRPGQPSGNTIYF. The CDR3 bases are TGTGCCAGCAGACCGGGACAGCCCTCTGGAAACACCATATATTTT.

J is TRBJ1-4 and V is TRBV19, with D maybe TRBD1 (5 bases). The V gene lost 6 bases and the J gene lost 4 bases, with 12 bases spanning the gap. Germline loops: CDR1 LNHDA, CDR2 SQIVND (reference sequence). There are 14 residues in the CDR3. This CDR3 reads CASRDPGLNEKLFF. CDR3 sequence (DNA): TGTGCCAGTAGGGACCCAGGGCTTAATGAAAAACTGTTTTTT.

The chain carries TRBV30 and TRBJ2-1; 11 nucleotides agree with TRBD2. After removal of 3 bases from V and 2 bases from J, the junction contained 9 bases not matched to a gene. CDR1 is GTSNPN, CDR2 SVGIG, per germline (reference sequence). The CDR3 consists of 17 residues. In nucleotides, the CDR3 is TGTGCCTGGAGCCGCGCACTAGCGGGAGACCCCTACAATGAGCAGTTCTTC. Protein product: CAWSRALAGDPYNEQFF.